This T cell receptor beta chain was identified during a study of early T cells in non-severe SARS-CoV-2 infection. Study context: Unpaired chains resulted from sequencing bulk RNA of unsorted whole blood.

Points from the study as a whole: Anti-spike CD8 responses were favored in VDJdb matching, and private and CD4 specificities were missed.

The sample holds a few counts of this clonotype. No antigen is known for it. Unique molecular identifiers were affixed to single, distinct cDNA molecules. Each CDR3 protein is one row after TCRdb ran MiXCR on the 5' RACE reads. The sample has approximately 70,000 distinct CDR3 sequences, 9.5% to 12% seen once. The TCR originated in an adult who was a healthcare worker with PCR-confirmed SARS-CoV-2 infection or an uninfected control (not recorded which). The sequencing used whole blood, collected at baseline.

The CDR3 spells CASSFGGGQYF. CDR3 nucleotide sequence: TGTGCCAGCAGTTTCGGGGGAGGTCAGTACTTC. The chain has TRBV12-3 or TRBV12-4 and TRBJ2-7; TRBD2 is a possible D gene (6 bases). This CDR3 has 11 amino acids. V dropped 3 bases and J dropped 10 bases, with 10 bases sitting between them.